What follows are 27 T cell receptor beta chains derived from one specimen sequenced in a study of T cell clones after liver transplantation (dated by TCRdb to about 2019). Libraries were made using the immunoSEQ multiplex PCR assay. TCRdb holds this immuneACCESS table with in-frame rearrangements only. Some clones are missing; in checked studies, unresolved V genes explain under half, and the rest has no known cause. For this sample there are some 61,000 clones; roughly 70% appear just once. Jointly, the top ten make up approximately 10% of the sample. The source material was CD4+ T cells from blood, sampled at the 22-month timepoint. The receptor source for this set is a human patient who received a liver transplant. Once a transplant has taken place, some T cells may be donor derived.

The rearrangement links TRBV6-1 to TRBJ1-6; no reliable D call. Per germline, CDR1 MNHNS and CDR2 SASEGT. Trimming pared 10 bases from V and 4 bases from J, leaving 14 bases between. The CDR3 spans 14 residues. The CDR3 spells CATELLGYNSPLHF. The CDR3 coding sequence is TGTGCCACCGAGCTTCTCGGGTATAATTCACCCCTCCACTTT.

J is TRBJ2-7 and V is TRBV11-2, with unresolved D. The CDR3 consists of 11 residues. Trimming shortened V by 0 bases and J by 3 bases, and 0 bases separated the two germline ends. Looked up from germline, CDR1 is SGHAT and CDR2 is FQNNGV. The CDR3, as DNA: TGTGCCAGCAGCTTAGACTACGAGCAGTACTTC. It codes for CASSLDYEQYF.

The chain carries TRBV19 and TRBJ2-3, with TRBD2 identical over 11 bases. CDR3 size: 16 residues. J was trimmed by 2 bases and V by 4 bases; bases with no gene match: 5. Germline CDR1 reads LNHDA; CDR2 reads SQIVND (reference sequence). The CDR3 loop reads CASSKRTSGSTDTQYF. CDR3 nucleotides: TGTGCCAGTAGTAAGCGGACTAGCGGGTCCACAGATACGCAGTATTTT.

Here the CDR3 reads CASSPGGFNNSPLHF. CDR3 bases: TGTGCCAGCAGCCCAGGGGGCTTCAATAATTCACCCCTCCACTTT. The V call is TRBV7-9, the J call TRBJ1-6; 8 nucleotides match TRBD1. The CDR3 runs to 15 residues. V lost 5 bases, J lost 5 bases, and 5 bases stayed unmatched. Per germline, CDR1 SEHNR and CDR2 FQNEAQ (reference sequence).

The V and J genes are TRBV19 and TRBJ2-6, with unresolved D. The germline CDR1 and CDR2 sequences are LNHDA and SQIVND (reference sequence). The CDR3 extends over 14 amino acids. Trimming shortened V by 6 bases and J by 0 bases, and 6 bases separated the two germline ends. DNA of the CDR3: TGTGCCAGTAGGAAACCCTCTGGGGCCAACGTCCTGACTTTC. Translation gives CASRKPSGANVLTF. Full variable domain (missing parts from reference TRBV19 and TRBJ2-6): DGGITQSPKYLFRKEGQNVTLSCEQNLNHDAMYWYRQDPGQGLRLIYYSQIVNDFQKGDIAEGYSVSREKKESFPLTVTSAQKNPTAFYLCASRKPSGANVLTFGAGSRLTVL.

This clone appeared a few times. The chain employs TRBV30 and TRBJ1-4; D call uncertain. The CDR3 is 12 residues long. V lost 3 bases, J lost 7 bases, and 9 bases lay in between. Germline-derived CDR1 and CDR2 are GTSNPN and SVGIG (reference sequence). CDR3 loop: CAWRGSGEKLFF. The CDR3 DNA sequence: TGTGCCTGGAGGGGGTCGGGTGAAAAACTGTTTTTT.

The chain has TRBV5-4 and TRBJ1-1; a possible D gene is TRBD1 (5 bases). The germline V gene encodes CDR1 SGHNT and CDR2 YYREEE (reference sequence). CDR3 length equals 14 residues. V was trimmed by 3 bases and J by 8 bases, leaving 17 bases between them. The CDR3 region has the DNA TGTGCCAGCAGCTGGACCGGGGCATCGGTGGAAGCTTTCTTT. This encodes CASSWTGASVEAFF.

The CDR3 protein is CASSLGSVGNQPQHF. In nucleotides, the CDR3 is TGTGCCAGCAGCTTAGGCTCCGTGGGGAATCAGCCCCAGCATTTT. V usage is TRBV7-8 and J usage is TRBJ1-5; D unresolved. Trimming shortened V by 1 base and J by 4 bases, and 11 bases separated the two germline ends. The CDR3 extends over 15 amino acids. Germline-derived CDR1 and CDR2 are SGHVS and FQNEAQ.

The V call is TRBV4-2, the J call TRBJ2-2; TRBD1 is a possible D gene (6 bases). V lost 3 bases and J lost 4, with 9 bases in between. CDR3 size: 14 residues. Germline V gene data show CDR1 as LGHNA and CDR2 as YNFKEQ. The CDR3 protein is CASSHQGSTGELFF. Written as DNA, the CDR3 is TGTGCCAGCAGCCATCAGGGGAGCACCGGGGAGCTGTTTTTT.

DNA for the CDR3: TGTGCCTGGAGTGGAGACACCAACAATCAGCCCCAGCATTTT. This encodes CAWSGDTNNQPQHF. The V gene is TRBV30, the J gene TRBJ1-5; D gene uncertain. V was trimmed by 1 base and J by 3 bases, leaving 10 bases between them. The CDR3 consists of 14 residues. Germline CDR1 reads GTSNPN; CDR2 reads SVGIG (reference sequence). The variable domain in full, completed from reference TRBV30 and TRBJ1-5, reads SQTIHQWPATLVQPVGSPLSLECTVEGTSNPNLYWYRQAAGRGLQLLFYSVGIGQISSEVPQNLSASRPQDRQFILSSKKLLLSDSGFYLCAWSGDTNNQPQHFGDGTRLSIL.

The chain joins TRBV12-2 to TRBJ2-2. TRBV12-2 is a pseudogene. The CDR3 is made up of 13 amino acids. The DNA for the CDR3 is TGTGCAAGTCGCCCCCACACACTCGGGGAGCTGTTTTTT. Its protein product is CASRPHTLGELFF.

J is TRBJ2-7 and V is TRBV7-3; 9 bases align to TRBD1. Germline CDR1 and CDR2: SGHTA and FQGTGA. The CDR3 runs 15 residues. Unmatched junction bases numbered 11, after V lost 4 bases and J lost 7 bases. CDR3 protein: CASSSDGGTGSEQYF. DNA for the CDR3: TGTGCCAGCAGCTCCGATGGGGGGACAGGGAGTGAGCAGTACTTC.

The chain uses TRBV28 and TRBJ2-5; TRBD2 aligns across 8 bases. Germline-derived CDR1 and CDR2 are MDHEN and SYDVKM. V trimming: 2 bases; J trimming: 1 base; junction bases outside the gene matches: 6. The CDR3 consists of 16 residues. This CDR3 is CASSLLSGGIQETQYF. CDR3 DNA sequence: TGTGCCAGCAGTTTACTAAGCGGGGGTATCCAAGAGACCCAGTACTTC.

The chain is built from TRBV6-6 and TRBJ1-2; the match to TRBD1 covers 7 bases. Losses at the gene ends were 2 bases for V and 3 bases for J; bases not matched to a gene: 9. In germline, CDR1 is MNHNY, CDR2 SVGAGI (reference sequence). CDR3 size: 16 residues. CDR3: CASSYDRASKDYGYTF. In DNA, the CDR3 is TGTGCCAGCAGTTACGACAGGGCCAGTAAGGACTATGGCTACACCTTC.

V is TRBV11-3 and J is TRBJ2-2; the D is unclear. V was pared by 1 base and J by 7 bases, with 10 bases between. This CDR3 spans 14 amino acids. Germline V gene data show CDR1 as SGHNT and CDR2 as YENEEA. The CDR3 loop reads CASSLGRSSGELFF. The CDR3 DNA reads as TGTGCCAGCAGCTTAGGCAGGTCGAGCGGGGAGCTGTTTTTT.

V and J are TRBV2 and TRBJ2-2; tentatively, D is TRBD1 (7 bases). The V end lost 6 bases, the J end lost 1 base, and 15 bases lay between the germline ends. The CDR3 runs to 16 residues. Germline V gene data show CDR1 as SNHLY and CDR2 as FYNNEI. DNA for the CDR3: TGTGCCAGCAGCCTTAGACAGGGAGGGAACACCGGGGAGCTGTTTTTT. This encodes CASSLRQGGNTGELFF.

This clone was counted a few times. The chain links TRBV5-1 to TRBJ1-1, with TRBD1 identical over 7 bases. V lost 5 bases, J lost 7 bases, and 5 bases stayed unmatched. Germline lookup yields CDR1 SGHRS and CDR2 YFSETQ. The CDR3 consists of 12 residues. The CDR3 nucleotides read TGCGCCAGCAGATACGGACAGGATGAAGCTTTCTTT. Translated, it gives CASRYGQDEAFF.

The chain couples TRBV13 to TRBJ1-2; the D gene is possibly TRBD1 (5 bases). Germline values: CDR1 PRHDT, CDR2 FYEKMQ (reference sequence). Deletions cut 0 bases from V and 4 bases from J, with 12 bases between. The CDR3 covers 15 residues. DNA for the CDR3: TGTGCCAGCAGCTTAGGGCAGGGACTAAGCTATGGCTACACCTTC. Protein sequence: CASSLGQGLSYGYTF.

This chain connects TRBV10-3 to TRBJ2-4; 8 positions match TRBD1. In germline, CDR1 is ENHRY, CDR2 SYGVKD. The CDR3 is 16 residues long. V gave up 2 bases and J gave up 4 bases; unmatched junction bases: 7. CDR3: CAISEPRDRSKNIQYF. Here the CDR3 DNA reads TGTGCCATCAGTGAGCCCCGGGACAGGAGTAAAAACATTCAGTACTTC.

The genes are TRBV11-1 and TRBJ2-7; maybe TRBD2 (7 bases). CDR3 size: 16 residues. The germline V and J ends were trimmed by 5 bases and 7 bases, with 24 bases remaining between them. Germline CDR1 and CDR2: SGHAT and FQDESV (reference sequence). CDR3 nucleotides: TGTGCCAGCAGCCCTGGGAGGGCAGGGGCTGCTGGAGAGCAGTACTTC. Translated: CASSPGRAGAAGEQYF. Full variable domain (missing parts from reference TRBV11-1 and TRBJ2-7): EAEVAQSPRYKITEKSQAVAFWCDPISGHATLYWYRQILGQGPELLVQFQDESVVDDSQLPKDRFSAERLKGVDSTLKIQPAELGDSAMYLCASSPGRAGAAGEQYFGPGTRLTVT.

This chain joins TRBV9 and TRBJ1-2, with TRBD1 matching over 7 bases. In germline, CDR1 is SGDLS, CDR2 YYNGEE. Germline trimming cut 5 bases from V and 5 bases from J; bases unmatched to any gene: 12. The CDR3 loop spans 15 amino acids. The CDR3 DNA sequence: TGTGCCAGCAGTGACCAGGGCAGGGGGGCTTATGGCTACACCTTC. Protein: CASSDQGRGAYGYTF.

V is TRBV19 and J is TRBJ2-1, with D maybe TRBD2 (6 bases). Germline CDR1 and CDR2: LNHDA and SQIVND (reference sequence). The CDR3 loop spans 14 amino acids. Trimming removed 3 bases at V and 0 bases at J, with 6 bases between. CDR3 loop: CASSMGGSYNEQFF. Here the CDR3 DNA reads TGTGCCAGTAGTATGGGGGGCTCCTACAATGAGCAGTTCTTC. Full variable domain (rest looked up from reference TRBV19 and TRBJ2-1): DGGITQSPKYLFRKEGQNVTLSCEQNLNHDAMYWYRQDPGQGLRLIYYSQIVNDFQKGDIAEGYSVSREKKESFPLTVTSAQKNPTAFYLCASSMGGSYNEQFFGPGTRLTVL.

The CDR3 DNA reads as TGCGCCAGCTATGACAGGAGGGGGCACACCGGGGAGCTGTTTTTT. It yields the protein CASYDRRGHTGELFF. This chain connects TRBV10-2 to TRBJ2-2, with D possibly TRBD1 on 7 matching bases. Germline CDR1 and CDR2: WSHSY and SAAADI. V was clipped by 8 bases and J by 3 bases, with 16 bases between them. This CDR3 comprises 15 residues.

The chain recombines TRBV11-2 with TRBJ2-5; D is unclear. V was cut by 5 bases and J by 1 base, with 14 bases left in between. The length of the CDR3 is 15 residues. CDR1 is SGHAT, CDR2 FQNNGV, per germline. CDR3 sequence: CASSLQRAIQETQYF. The DNA for the CDR3 is TGTGCCAGCAGCCTCCAGAGAGCAATCCAAGAGACCCAGTACTTC.

The V call is TRBV6-5, the J call TRBJ1-2; 7 nucleotides match TRBD1. The CDR3 consists of 12 residues. Unmatched junction bases numbered 3, after V lost 6 bases and J lost 5 bases. The germline CDR1 and CDR2 sequences are MNHEY and SVGAGI. DNA for the CDR3: TGTGCCAGCAGCCAGGGGGTGTATGGCTACACCTTC. This gives the protein CASSQGVYGYTF.

This rearrangement joins TRBV7-3 to TRBJ1-5; D uncertain. CDR1 SGHTA and CDR2 FQGTGA come from the germline V gene. V was pared by 5 bases and J by 0 bases, with 17 bases between. The CDR3 extends over 17 amino acids. Written as DNA, the CDR3 is TGTGCCAGCAGCCCCCCAAACAGATCCCTTAGCAATCAGCCCCAGCATTTT. This encodes CASSPPNRSLSNQPQHF. The full variable domain, its missing parts supplied by reference TRBV7-3 and TRBJ1-5, is GAGVSQTPSNKVTEKGKYVELRCDPISGHTALYWYRQSLGQGPEFLIYFQGTGAADDSGLPNDRFFAVRPEGSVSTLKIQRTERGDSAVYLCASSPPNRSLSNQPQHFGDGTRLSIL.

This chain links TRBV11-2 with TRBJ2-1; a weak D match, TRBD2 (7 bases). The CDR3 is 16 amino acids. Germline CDR1 reads SGHAT; CDR2 reads FQNNGV. V was clipped by 5 bases and J by 3 bases, with 17 bases between them. The CDR3 bases are TGTGCCAGCAGCGGTTGGGGGGGCTCCATCTACAATGAGCAGTTCTTC. It encodes CASSGWGGSIYNEQFF.